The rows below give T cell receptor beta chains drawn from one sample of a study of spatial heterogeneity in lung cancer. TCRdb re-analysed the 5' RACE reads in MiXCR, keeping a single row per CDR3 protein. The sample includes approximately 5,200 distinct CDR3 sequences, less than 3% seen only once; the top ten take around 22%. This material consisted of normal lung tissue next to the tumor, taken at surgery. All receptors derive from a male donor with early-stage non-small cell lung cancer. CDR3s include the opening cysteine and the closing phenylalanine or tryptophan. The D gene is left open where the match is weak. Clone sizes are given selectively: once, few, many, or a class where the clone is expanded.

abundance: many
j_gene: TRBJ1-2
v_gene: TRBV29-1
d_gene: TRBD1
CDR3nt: TGCAGCGTTCGACAGGGGGAATTAGGCTACACCTTC
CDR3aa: CSVRQGELGYTF

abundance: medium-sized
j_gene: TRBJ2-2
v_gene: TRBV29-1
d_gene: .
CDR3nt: TGCAGCGTCCGACAAGGTTCGAACACCGGGGAGCTGTTTTTT
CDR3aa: CSVRQGSNTGELFF

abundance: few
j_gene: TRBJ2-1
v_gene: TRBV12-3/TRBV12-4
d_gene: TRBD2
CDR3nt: TGTGCCAGCAGTTTCCCATTGGCTAGCGGGCCTGTTGAGCAGTTCTTC
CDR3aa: CASSFPLASGPVEQFF

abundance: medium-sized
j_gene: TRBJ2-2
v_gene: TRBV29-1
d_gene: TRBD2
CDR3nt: TGCAGCGTTGGAGCGGGAGAGGGGTCCGGGGAGCTGTTTTTT
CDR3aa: CSVGAGEGSGELFF

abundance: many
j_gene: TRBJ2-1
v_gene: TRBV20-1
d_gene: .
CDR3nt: TGCAGTGCCGGTTTCGGACTTCAGCAGTTCTTC
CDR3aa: CSAGFGLQQFF

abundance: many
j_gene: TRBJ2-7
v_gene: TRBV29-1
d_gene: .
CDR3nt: TGCAGCGTTGGTTCGCAGGGAGGATACGAGCAGTACTTC
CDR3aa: CSVGSQGGYEQYF

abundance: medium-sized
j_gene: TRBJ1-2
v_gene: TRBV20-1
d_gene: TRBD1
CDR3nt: TGCAGTGCTAGAGATGAGGGACAGGGTTGGAACGGCTATGGCTACACCTTC
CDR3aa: CSARDEGQGWNGYGYTF

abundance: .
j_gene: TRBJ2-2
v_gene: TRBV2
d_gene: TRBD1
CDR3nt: TGTGCCAGCCGGTGGAATACGGGGACAGGGGTAACCGGGGAGCTGTTTTTT
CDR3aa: CASRWNTGTGVTGELFF

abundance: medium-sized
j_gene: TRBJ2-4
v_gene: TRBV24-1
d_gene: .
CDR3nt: TGTGCCACCTTCCGGGACACCAGAAACATTCAGTACTTC
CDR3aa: CATFRDTRNIQYF

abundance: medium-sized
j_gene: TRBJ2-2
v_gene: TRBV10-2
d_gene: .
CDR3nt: TGCGCCACCGCCGACAGGGAGGCCGGGGAGCTGTTTTTT
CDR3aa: CATADREAGELFF

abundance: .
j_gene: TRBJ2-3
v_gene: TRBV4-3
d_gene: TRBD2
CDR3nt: TGCGCCAGCAGCCCGGGTTATCTAGCGGGATTTCGCACAGATACGCAGTATTTT
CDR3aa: CASSPGYLAGFRTDTQYF

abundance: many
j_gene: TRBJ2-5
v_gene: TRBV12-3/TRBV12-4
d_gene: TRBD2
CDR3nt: TGTGCCAGCAGTTTAGAACTAGCGGGGGGGCAAGACGAGACCCAGTACTTC
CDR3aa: CASSLELAGGQDETQYF

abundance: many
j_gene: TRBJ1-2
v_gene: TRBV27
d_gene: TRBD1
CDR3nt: TGTGCCAGCAGCCTGGACAGGCGAGGCTACACCTTC
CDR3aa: CASSLDRRGYTF

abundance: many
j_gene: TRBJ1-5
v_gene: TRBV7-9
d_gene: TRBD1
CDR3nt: TGTGCCAGCAGCTTAGGGACAGGGGGCTTTCAGCCCCAGCATTTT
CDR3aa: CASSLGTGGFQPQHF

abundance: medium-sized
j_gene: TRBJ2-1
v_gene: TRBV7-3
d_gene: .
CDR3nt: TGTGCCAGCAGCTTAACGGAGGCCTATGAGCAGTTCTTC
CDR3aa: CASSLTEAYEQFF

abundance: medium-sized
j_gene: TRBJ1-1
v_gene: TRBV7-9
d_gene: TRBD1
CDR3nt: TGTGCCAGCAGTACTCGAGACAGGGGTACTGAAGCTTTCTTT
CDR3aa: CASSTRDRGTEAFF

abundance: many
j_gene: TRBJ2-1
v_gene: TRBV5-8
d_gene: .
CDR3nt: TGTGCAACGGAGCGGGTCCAGGGACGCAATGAGCAGTTCTTC
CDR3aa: CATERVQGRNEQFF

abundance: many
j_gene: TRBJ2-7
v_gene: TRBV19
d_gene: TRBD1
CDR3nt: TGTGCCAGTAGTATAAAATTTGTCCGGGACAGGGCCCTCTACGAGCAGTACTTC
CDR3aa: CASSIKFVRDRALYEQYF

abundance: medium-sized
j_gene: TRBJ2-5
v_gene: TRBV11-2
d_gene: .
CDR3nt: TGTGCCAGCAGCGACTCAGACAGCGACCAAGAGACCCAGTACTTC
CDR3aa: CASSDSDSDQETQYF

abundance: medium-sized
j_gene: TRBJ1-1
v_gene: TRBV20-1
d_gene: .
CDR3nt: TGCAGTGCTAGGCCCCTGAGGGGGAGAGCTGAAGCTTTCTTT
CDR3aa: CSARPLRGRAEAFF

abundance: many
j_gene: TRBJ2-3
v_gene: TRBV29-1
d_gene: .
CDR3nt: TGCAGCGTTGTCCGGGACCCCAACCGGGTAGATACGCAGTATTTT
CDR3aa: CSVVRDPNRVDTQYF

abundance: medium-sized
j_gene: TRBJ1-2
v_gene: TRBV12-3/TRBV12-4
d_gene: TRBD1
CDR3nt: TGTGCCAGCCTAAAATCGACAGGGGCGGGCTACACCTTC
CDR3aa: CASLKSTGAGYTF

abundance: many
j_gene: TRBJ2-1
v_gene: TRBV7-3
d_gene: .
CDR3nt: TGTGCCAGCAGCACCACGGATAGCTCCTACAATGAGCAGTTCTTC
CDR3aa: CASSTTDSSYNEQFF

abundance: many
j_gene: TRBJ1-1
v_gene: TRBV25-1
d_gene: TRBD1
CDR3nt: TGTGCCAGCAGTGAGGCAGGGGGCTACGACGACACTGAAGCTTTCTTT
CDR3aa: CASSEAGGYDDTEAFF

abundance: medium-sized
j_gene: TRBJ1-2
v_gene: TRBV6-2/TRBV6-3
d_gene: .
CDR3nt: TGTGCCAGCAGTTACACCTCAGGGTATGGCTACACCTTC
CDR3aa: CASSYTSGYGYTF

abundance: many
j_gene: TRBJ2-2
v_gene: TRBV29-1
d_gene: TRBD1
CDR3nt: TGCAGCGTTGAAGCGGGACAGGGAATCTCCGGGGAGCTGTTTTTT
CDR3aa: CSVEAGQGISGELFF

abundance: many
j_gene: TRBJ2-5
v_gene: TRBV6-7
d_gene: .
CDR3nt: TGTGCCAGCAGTTACTCGACGGTAGCATGGCAGACCCAGTACTTC
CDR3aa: CASSYSTVAWQTQYF

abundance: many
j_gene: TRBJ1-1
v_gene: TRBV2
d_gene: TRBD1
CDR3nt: TGTGCCAGCAGTTACAGGGGGTTTGACACTGAAGCTTTCTTT
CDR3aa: CASSYRGFDTEAFF

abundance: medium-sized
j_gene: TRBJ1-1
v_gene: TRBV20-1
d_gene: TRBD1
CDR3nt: TGCAGCCCGTACAGGGGTCGCACTGAAGCTTTCTTT
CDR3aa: CSPYRGRTEAFF

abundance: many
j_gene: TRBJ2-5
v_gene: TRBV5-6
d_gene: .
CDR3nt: TGTGCCAGCAGCCCTGACGGGGGGCGAGGGACCCAGTACTTC
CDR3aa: CASSPDGGRGTQYF

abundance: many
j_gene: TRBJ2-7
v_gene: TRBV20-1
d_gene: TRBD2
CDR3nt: TGCAGTGCTAGCAATCCTAGCGGGAGCGAGCAGTACTTC
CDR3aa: CSASNPSGSEQYF

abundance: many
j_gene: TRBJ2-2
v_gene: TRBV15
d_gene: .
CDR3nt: TGTGCCACCAGCTCCCTTGGAAAGGGGCTGTTTTTT
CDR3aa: CATSSLGKGLFF

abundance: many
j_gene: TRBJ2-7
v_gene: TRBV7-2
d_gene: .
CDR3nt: TGTGCCAGCAGCTTAGTCTCCGGGCGCCAGACCTACGAGCAGTACTTC
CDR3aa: CASSLVSGRQTYEQYF

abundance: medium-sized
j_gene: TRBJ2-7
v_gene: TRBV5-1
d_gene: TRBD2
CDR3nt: TGCGCCAGCAGCTCCGGACTAGCGGGGGATGGGCAGTACTTC
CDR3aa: CASSSGLAGDGQYF

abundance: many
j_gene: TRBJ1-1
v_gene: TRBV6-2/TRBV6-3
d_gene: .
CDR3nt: TGTGCCAGCAGTTTGGTTGGGTTGAACACTGAAGCTTTCTTT
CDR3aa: CASSLVGLNTEAFF

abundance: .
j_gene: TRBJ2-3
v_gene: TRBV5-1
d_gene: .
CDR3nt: TGCGCCAGCAGCTTGAGAAGAGAAGGAAAAGATACGCAGTATTTT
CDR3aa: CASSLRREGKDTQYF

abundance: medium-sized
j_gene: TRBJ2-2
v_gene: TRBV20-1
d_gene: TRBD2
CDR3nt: TGCAGTGCTAGGGCCGGGACTAGCGGTACCGGGGAGCTGTTTTTT
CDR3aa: CSARAGTSGTGELFF

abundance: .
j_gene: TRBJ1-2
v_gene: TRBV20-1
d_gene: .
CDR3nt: TGCAGTGCTAGAGTTGGGCAGGGGCATGGCTACAACTTC
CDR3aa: CSARVGQGHGYNF

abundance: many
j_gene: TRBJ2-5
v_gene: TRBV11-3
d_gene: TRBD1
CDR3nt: TGTGCCAGCAGCCCCGGGACAGACGCTCGGGAGACCCAGTACTTC
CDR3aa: CASSPGTDARETQYF

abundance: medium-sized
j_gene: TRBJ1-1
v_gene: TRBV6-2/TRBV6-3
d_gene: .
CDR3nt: TGTGCCAGCAGTTACAGAACACACGCAATGAGCACTGAAGCTTTCTTT
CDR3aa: CASSYRTHAMSTEAFF

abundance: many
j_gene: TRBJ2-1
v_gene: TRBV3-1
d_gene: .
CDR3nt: TGTGCCAGCAGCCACCCGACAGTAGACTACAATGAGCAGTTCTTC
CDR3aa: CASSHPTVDYNEQFF

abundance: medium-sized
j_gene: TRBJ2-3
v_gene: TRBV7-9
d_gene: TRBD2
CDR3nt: TGTGCCAGCAGCTCGTGGACTAGCGGGGGAAGCACAGATACGCAGTATTTT
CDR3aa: CASSSWTSGGSTDTQYF

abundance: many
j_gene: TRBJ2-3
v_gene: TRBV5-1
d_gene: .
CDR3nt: TGCGCCAGCAGCTCGGTTTTGGACACGTATAGCACAGATACGCAGTATTTT
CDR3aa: CASSSVLDTYSTDTQYF

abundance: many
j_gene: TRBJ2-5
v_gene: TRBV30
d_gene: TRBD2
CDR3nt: TGTGCCTGGAGTGTACGGAAGAGCGGGGGAAGGTCTTTGTCCTTC
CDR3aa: CAWSVRKSGGRSLSF

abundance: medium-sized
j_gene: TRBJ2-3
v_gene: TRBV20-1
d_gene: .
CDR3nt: TGCAGTGCTACAGACCGCCAGGGACGGGGAGTCACAGATACGCAGTATTTT
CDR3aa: CSATDRQGRGVTDTQYF

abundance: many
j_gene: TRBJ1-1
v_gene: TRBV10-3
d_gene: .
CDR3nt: TGTGCCATCAGTGAGTCAGAGAGGGGCACTGAAGCTTTCTTT
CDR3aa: CAISESERGTEAFF

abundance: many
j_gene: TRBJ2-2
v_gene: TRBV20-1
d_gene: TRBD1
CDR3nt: TGCAGTGCTGTTGCCGCGGGACAGGGCCCCGGGGAGCTGTTTTTT
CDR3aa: CSAVAAGQGPGELFF

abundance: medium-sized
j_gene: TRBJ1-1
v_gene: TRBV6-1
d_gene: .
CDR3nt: TGTGCCAGCAGTGAAGCGCGGCTTGAAGCTTTCTTT
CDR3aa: CASSEARLEAFF

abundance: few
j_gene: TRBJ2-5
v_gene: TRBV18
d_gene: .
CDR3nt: TGTGCCAGCTCACCGACAGCCCACCACGAAGAGACCCAGTACTTC
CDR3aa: CASSPTAHHEETQYF